Below, 17 T cell receptor beta chains from the same sample are listed, as sequenced in a study of T cell repertoires in ileal Crohn's disease. The table came from immunoSEQ multiplex PCR; TCRdb's copy has only in-frame clones and leaves some out. The repertoire consists of about 59,000 clones, with around nine tenths occurring once and the leading ten covering roughly 1.9%. The time point is: neoterminal ileum biopsy at postoperative endoscopy, about 6 months after surgery. The sequenced sample was ileal tissue. These TCRs come from an adult with Crohn's disease.

The chain couples TRBV18 to TRBJ1-1; 7 nucleotides line up with TRBD1. There are 14 residues in the CDR3. The ends lost 6 bases at V and 10 bases at J; junction bases unmatched: 14. CDR1 and CDR2 from the germline V gene are KGHSH and LQKENI. The CDR3 DNA sequence: TGTGCCAGCTCTCCCGGCGAAGGGGGCAGATTAGCTTTCTTT. Protein sequence: CASSPGEGGRLAFF. The variable domain in full, with the rest retrieved from reference TRBV18 and TRBJ1-1, is NAGVMQNPRHLVRRRGQEARLRCSPMKGHSHVYWYRQLPEEGLKFMVYLQKENIIDESGMPKERFSAEFPKEGPSILRIQQVVRGDSAAYFCASSPGEGGRLAFFGQGTRLTVV.

The chain is built from TRBV5-1 and TRBJ2-7; 7 nucleotides match TRBD1. Per the germline V gene, CDR1 is SGHRS and CDR2 is YFSETQ. The CDR3 totals 14 residues. V was clipped by 5 bases and J by 6 bases; unmatched bases: 11. Here the CDR3 reads CASRDRPLGGEQYV. The DNA for the CDR3 is TGCGCCAGCAGGGACAGGCCCCTCGGCGGCGAGCAGTACGTC.

The CDR3 is CAWKQGGNQPQHF. CDR3 DNA sequence: TGTGCCTGGAAACAGGGTGGTAATCAGCCCCAGCATTTT. The J gene is TRBJ1-5, the V gene TRBV30, with a possible D match to TRBD1 (6 bases). This CDR3 comprises 13 residues. The germline gives CDR1 GTSNPN, CDR2 SVGIG (reference sequence). V was shortened by 4 bases and J by 4 bases, with 11 bases between the two germline ends.

V gene TRBV27 combines with J gene TRBJ1-5; TRBD1 might be the D (6 bases). V was shortened by 0 bases and J by 2 bases, with 8 bases between the two germline ends. The CDR3 has 15 amino acids. CDR1 MNHEY and CDR2 SMNVEV come from the germline V gene (reference sequence). The CDR3 sequence is CASSLSSGGNQPQHF. The CDR3 DNA follows: TGTGCCAGCAGTTTATCGTCAGGGGGCAATCAGCCCCAGCATTTT.

V is TRBV29-1 and J is TRBJ1-1; possibly TRBD1 for D (5 bases). V lost 8 bases to trimming and J lost 4 bases, with 17 bases between them. The CDR3 runs to 13 residues. Germline V gives CDR1 SQVTM, CDR2 ANQGSEA. The CDR3 sequence: CSLESGRGTEAFF. The CDR3, as DNA: TGCAGCCTGGAGTCAGGGAGGGGCACTGAAGCTTTCTTT.

The J gene is TRBJ1-3, the V gene TRBV5-6; D is possibly TRBD1 (6 bases). The CDR3 runs to 13 residues. The germline V gene encodes CDR1 SGHDT and CDR2 YYEEEE. V was trimmed by 1 base and J by 10 bases, leaving 12 bases between them. The CDR3 region has the DNA TGTGCCAGCAGCTTGAACGCAGGGGAGACCATATATTTT. Encoded protein: CASSLNAGETIYF.

V gene TRBV6-5 combines with J gene TRBJ2-1; no clear D. The CDR3 is 11 amino acids. From germline, CDR1 is MNHEY and CDR2 SVGAGI. The V end lost 5 bases, the J end lost 5 bases, and 4 bases lay between the germline ends. The CDR3 region has the DNA TGTGCCAGCAGTACTAACAATGAGCAGTTCTTC. This translates into CASSTNNEQFF.

The gene calls are TRBV9 and TRBJ2-2, with 11 bases lining up with TRBD2. From germline, CDR1 is SGDLS and CDR2 YYNGEE. The CDR3 sequence is 15 residues long. V dropped 0 bases and J dropped 6; count of bases not matched to a gene: 1. DNA for the CDR3: TGTGCCAGCAGCGTAGTAGCGGGAGGGGCCGGGGAGCTGTTTTTT. Its translation: CASSVVAGGAGELFF.

The chain has TRBV13 and TRBJ1-1, with a possible D match to TRBD1 (6 bases). The germline gives CDR1 PRHDT, CDR2 FYEKMQ (reference sequence). The V end lost 6 bases, the J end lost 7 bases, and 21 bases lay between the germline ends. The CDR3 is 15 residues long. The CDR3 DNA is TGTGCCAGCAGTCTGGCCCTTATAGGACAGTATGAAGCTTTCTTT. Translated, it gives CASSLALIGQYEAFF.

This clone was seen a handful of times. The CDR3 coding sequence is TGTGCCAGCAGTGAAGGCCCCGCGGTCGGCTCCAATGAGCAGTTCTTC. This encodes CASSEGPAVGSNEQFF. V and J are TRBV6-4 and TRBJ2-1; D not resolved. Germline-derived CDR1 and CDR2 are MRHNA and SNTAGT. The CDR3 contains 16 residues. Trimming left V 3 bases short and J 6 bases short, with 18 bases between.

The table lists this clone with a count of one. The CDR3 spells CAWSVLTGNQPQHF. In DNA form, the CDR3 reads TGTGCCTGGAGTGTACTCACGGGGAATCAGCCCCAGCATTTT. J is TRBJ1-5 and V is TRBV30; D remains ambiguous. V lost 0 bases to trimming and J lost 4 bases, with 10 bases between them. Germline CDR1 is GTSNPN and CDR2 is SVGIG (reference sequence). The CDR3 extends over 14 amino acids.

The chain employs TRBV7-6 and TRBJ1-1; maybe TRBD1 (6 bases). This CDR3 is 16 amino acids long. The germline V gene encodes CDR1 SGHVS and CDR2 FNYEAQ. Trimming shortened V by 1 base and J by 1 base, and 13 bases separated the two germline ends. In nucleotides, the CDR3 is TGTGCCAGCAGCTTAGTCTTTGCGGGGGCGAACACTGAAGCTTTCTTT. This encodes CASSLVFAGANTEAFF.

This rearrangement joins TRBV6-4 to TRBJ1-3; D not certain. CDR1 is MRHNA, CDR2 SNTAGT, per germline. The V gene lost 2 bases and the J gene lost 2 bases, with 4 bases spanning the gap. This CDR3 has 13 residues. CDR3 residues: CASSDEAGNTIYF. The CDR3 bases are TGTGCCAGCAGTGACGAGGCTGGAAACACCATATATTTT.

J is TRBJ2-7 and V is TRBV6-5, with D maybe TRBD2 (6 bases). CDR3 length equals 15 residues. V was trimmed by 6 bases and J by 0 bases, leaving 15 bases between them. The V gene's germline CDR1 is MNHEY and CDR2 SVGAGI. The CDR3 spells CASSRAGTDSYEQYV. The CDR3 region has the DNA TGTGCCAGCAGCCGGGCGGGGACGGACTCCTACGAGCAGTACGTC.

The sample holds a few counts of this clone. V gene TRBV29-1 combines with J gene TRBJ1-1, with D perhaps TRBD1 (5 bases). V was clipped by 7 bases and J by 0 bases, with 12 bases between them. Germline-derived CDR1 and CDR2 are SQVTM and ANQGSEA. This CDR3 comprises 13 residues. The CDR3: CSAQTAMNTEAFF. CDR3 sequence (DNA): TGCAGCGCTCAGACAGCGATGAACACTGAAGCTTTCTTT.

V usage is TRBV7-2 and J usage is TRBJ2-7, with 8 bases matching TRBD1. Germline assignment: CDR1 SGHTA and CDR2 FQGNSA. The ends lost 6 bases at V and 3 bases at J; junction bases unmatched: 10. This CDR3 has 15 amino acids. In nucleotides, the CDR3 is TGTGCCAGCAGGAATCCGACAGGGGCCCTCTACGAGCAGTACTTC. The encoded protein is CASRNPTGALYEQYF.

The CDR3 nucleotides read TGCAGCGTGTCGGAGATGGTCGCCTACGAGCAGTACTTC. It is translated as CSVSEMVAYEQYF. The chain employs TRBV29-1 and TRBJ2-7, with D unresolved. Germline V gene lookup returns CDR1 SQVTM and CDR2 ANQGSEA. V was shortened by 6 bases and J by 2 bases, with 14 bases between the two germline ends. CDR3 size: 13 residues.